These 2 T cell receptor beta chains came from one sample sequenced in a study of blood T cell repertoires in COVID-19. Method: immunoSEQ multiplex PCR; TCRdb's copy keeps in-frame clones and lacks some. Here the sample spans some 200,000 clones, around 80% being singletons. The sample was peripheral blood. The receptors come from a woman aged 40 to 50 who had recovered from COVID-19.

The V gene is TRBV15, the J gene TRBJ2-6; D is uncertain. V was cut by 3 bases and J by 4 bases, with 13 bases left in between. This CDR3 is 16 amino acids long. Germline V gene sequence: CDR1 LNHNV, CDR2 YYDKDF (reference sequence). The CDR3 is CATSRASMLGANVLTF. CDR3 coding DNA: TGTGCCACCAGCAGGGCTAGTATGCTCGGGGCCAACGTCCTGACTTTC.

The CDR3 nucleotides read TGCGCCAGCAGGTATACTAGCGGGGGGGAAAATGAGCAGTTCTTC. Its protein is CASRYTSGGENEQFF. V usage is TRBV5-1 and J usage is TRBJ2-1; 13 nucleotides agree with TRBD2. The CDR3 consists of 15 residues. Germline values: CDR1 SGHRS, CDR2 YFSETQ. The ends lost 5 bases at V and 7 bases at J; junction bases unmatched: 6.